Listed below are T cell receptor beta chains from one sample, sequenced in a study of blood T cell repertoires in COVID-19. Repertoires were generated with immunoSEQ multiplex PCR, while TCRdb's copy carries only in-frame clones and drops some. Of 310,000 or so clones in the sample, about 90% are singletons; the top ten hold under 6.5%. Source material: PBMCs or T cells enriched from blood (not recorded which). These receptors all stem from a woman aged 25 to 39 who had recovered from COVID-19. The CDR3 runs from the conserved cysteine through the conserved F or W. Fields, in order: CDR3 length, J gene, clone size, V gene, D gene, CDR3 protein, CDR3 DNA. D genes are given only for firm matches. Clone size is stated in some rows and not others, as once, few, many or a class when expanded.

>15|TRBJ1-3|.|TRBV5-3|TRBD1
CARSYYRGAGNTIYF
TGTGCCAGAAGCTACTACAGGGGAGCAGGAAACACCATATATTTT
>16|TRBJ1-1|.|TRBV7-3|.
CASSASTTGFGSEAFF
TGTGCCAGCAGCGCCTCGACTACAGGGTTTGGTTCTGAAGCTTTCTTT
>14|TRBJ2-1|.|TRBV11-3|.
CASSLARSHNEQFF
TGTGCCAGCAGCTTAGCCCGGTCTCACAATGAGCAGTTCTTC
>15|TRBJ2-7|few|TRBV28|TRBD1
CASRGPGTGENEQYF
TGTGCCAGCAGAGGACCCGGGACAGGGGAAAACGAGCAGTACTTC
>13|TRBJ1-2|.|TRBV3-1/TRBV3-2|.
CASSQNSFDGYTF
TGTGCCAGCAGCCAAAACAGTTTCGATGGCTACACCTTC
>17|TRBJ2-1|once|TRBV7-9|TRBD1
CASMKSAPGQGGSEQFF
TGTGCCAGCATGAAGAGCGCCCCTGGACAGGGCGGAAGTGAGCAGTTCTTC
>15|TRBJ2-2|.|TRBV3-1/TRBV3-2|.
CASSNRGYNTGELFF
TGTGCCAGCAGCAATAGGGGCTATAACACCGGGGAGCTGTTTTTT
>15|TRBJ1-5|.|TRBV9|TRBD1
CASSRGQAINQPQHF
TGTGCCAGCAGCCGGGGACAGGCGATCAATCAGCCCCAGCATTTT
>14|TRBJ2-7|.|TRBV6-2/TRBV6-3|TRBD1
CASSYTRQGTEQYF
TGTGCCAGCAGTTATACCCGACAGGGGACCGAGCAGTACTTC
>15|TRBJ2-7|.|TRBV27|TRBD1
CATRNRQGSSYEQYF
TGTGCCACGCGAAATAGACAGGGTAGCTCCTACGAGCAGTACTTC
>16|TRBJ2-1|once|TRBV6-1|.
CASSDQNPTGYNEQFF
TGTGCCAGCAGTGACCAAAACCCAACCGGGTACAATGAGCAGTTCTTC
>14|TRBJ1-1|.|TRBV27|TRBD1
CASSLRPGGTEAFF
TGTGCCAGCAGCCTAAGGCCAGGGGGGACTGAAGCTTTCTTT
>15|TRBJ1-5|.|TRBV6-5|.
CASSTPRQDNQPQHF
TGTGCCAGCAGTACCCCGAGACAGGACAATCAGCCCCAGCATTTT
>17|TRBJ2-5|.|TRBV6-2/TRBV6-3|TRBD2
CASSPIGGAFIQETQYF
TGTGCCAGCAGCCCGATCGGGGGGGCTTTTATCCAAGAGACCCAGTACTTC
>16|TRBJ2-7|few|TRBV30|TRBD2
CAWSLPRGGDSGEQYF
TGTGCCTGGAGCCTACCCCGGGGAGGGGATTCCGGGGAGCAGTACTTC
>15|TRBJ2-2|once|TRBV7-2|TRBD1
CASSLVGTATGELFF
TGTGCCAGCAGCTTAGTAGGGACAGCCACCGGGGAGCTGTTTTTT
>15|TRBJ1-1|.|TRBV19|.
CASSNKPGVNTEAFF
TGTGCCAGTAGTAATAAGCCGGGGGTGAACACTGAAGCTTTCTTT
>13|TRBJ2-7|few|TRBV19|TRBD1
CASSADRLDEQYF
TGTGCCAGTAGTGCGGACAGGCTTGACGAGCAGTACTTC
>16|TRBJ2-3|.|TRBV6-5|TRBD1
CASSYSTGASTDTQYF
TGTGCCAGCAGTTACTCGACAGGGGCTAGCACAGATACGCAGTATTTT
>15|TRBJ1-6|.|TRBV6-5|TRBD1
CASSLRQGHNSPLHF
TGTGCCAGCAGTCTCCGACAGGGCCATAATTCACCCCTCCACTTT
>12|TRBJ1-2|.|TRBV29-1|.
CSVYGENYGYTF
TGCAGCGTTTACGGGGAAAACTATGGCTACACCTTC
>16|TRBJ1-1|once|TRBV7-8|.
CASSATAGGGNTEAFF
TGTGCCAGCAGCGCGACGGCCGGGGGAGGGAACACTGAAGCTTTCTTT